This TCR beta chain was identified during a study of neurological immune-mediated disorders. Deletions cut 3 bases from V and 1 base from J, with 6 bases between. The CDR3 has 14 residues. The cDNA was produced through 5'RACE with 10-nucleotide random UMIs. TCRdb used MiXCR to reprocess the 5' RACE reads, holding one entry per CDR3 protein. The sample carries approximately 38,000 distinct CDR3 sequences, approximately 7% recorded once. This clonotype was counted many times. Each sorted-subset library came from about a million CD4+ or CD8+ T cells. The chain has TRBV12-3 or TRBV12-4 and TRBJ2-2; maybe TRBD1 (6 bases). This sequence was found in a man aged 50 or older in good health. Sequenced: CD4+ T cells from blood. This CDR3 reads CASSLGQNTGELFF. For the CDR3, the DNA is TGTGCCAGCAGTTTGGGACAGAACACCGGGGAGCTGTTTTTT.